The following is a T cell receptor (beta chain) sequence with its context. From germline, CDR1 is SGHRS and CDR2 YFSETQ. CDR3 length: 15 residues. J was trimmed by 0 bases and V by 5 bases; bases with no gene match: 6. The sample originates from a study of blood T cell repertoires in COVID-19. Across the study: There were acute and convalescent COVID-19 samples, and they came from the United States, Italy and Spain. PBMCs, B-cell-depleted T cells, or T cells were the source of the cDNA or gDNA that made up the material.

Per the original methods: Nucleated cell counts were estimated from reference gene primer amplification. Repertoires were generated with immunoSEQ multiplex PCR, while TCRdb's copy carries only in-frame clones and drops some. V, J and clone size reflect that table, while D and trimming were determined from the DNA. The repertoire has some 73,000 clones, more than 60% of them found once; the top ten carry 22%. Sequenced sample: peripheral blood. The origin of this receptor is a man in his 60s with acute or convalescent COVID-19. This chain uses TRBV5-1 with TRBJ1-1; 8 bases align to TRBD1. The CDR3 sequence: CASRWGQVMNTEAFF. In nucleotides, the CDR3 is TGCGCCAGCAGATGGGGACAGGTCATGAACACTGAAGCTTTCTTT.